The clone carrying this TCR beta chain was seen a few times. This sample is part of a study of blood T cell repertoires in COVID-19. Study-level background: COVID-19 samples, acute and convalescent, were from the United States, Italy and Spain. Sources were T cells, B-cell-depleted T cells, or PBMCs; the material itself was cDNA or gDNA.

The CDR3 spans 15 residues. Per germline, CDR1 LGHNA and CDR2 YNFKEQ. V gave up 0 bases and J gave up 4 bases, with 10 bases separating them. Repertoires were generated with immunoSEQ multiplex PCR, while TCRdb's copy carries only in-frame clones and drops some. In the table there are about 160,000 clones, 86% of which are singletons. The receptor was isolated from an older woman with acute or convalescent COVID-19. The V call is TRBV4-2, the J call TRBJ1-3; no definite D call. Sequenced material: peripheral blood. The CDR3 DNA sequence: TGTGCCAGCAGCCAAGATCTAGGTCCGGGAAACACCATATATTTT. It translates to CASSQDLGPGNTIYF.